These T cell receptor beta chains were read from a single sample in a study of T cell responses to AZD1222 COVID-19 vaccine. Clones were read by immunoSEQ multiplex PCR, and TCRdb kept only the in-frame ones, dropping some. The repertoire holds about 130,000 clones, roughly 92% seen once, with 3.5% to 4.5% in the top ten. Sequenced here: peripheral blood, sampled on day 0 of AZD1222 vaccination. The receptors were sampled from an adult in good health. Both conserved end residues are part of each CDR3. The D gene is left open where the match is weak.

d_call,v_call,j_call,cdr3_aa
TRBD1,TRBV19,TRBJ1-2,CASSIIAKGQGMDYGYTF
NA,TRBV3-1/TRBV3-2,TRBJ1-6,CASSQGGRGNNSPLHF
TRBD2,TRBV10-3,TRBJ2-5,CAIARTSGSTETQYF
NA,TRBV5-1,TRBJ1-1,CASSWQGTEAFF
NA,TRBV19,TRBJ1-5,CASSPQGWGQPQHF
NA,TRBV24-1,TRBJ2-2,CATSEDRDLNTGELFF
NA,TRBV7-2,TRBJ2-5,CASSLGLPSQETQYF
NA,TRBV7-3,TRBJ2-5,CASSSTGLQRETQYF
NA,TRBV27,TRBJ2-2,CASSFLSPGELFF
TRBD1,TRBV3-1/TRBV3-2,TRBJ1-6,CASSQDLGQVNSPLHF
NA,TRBV5-4,TRBJ2-3,CASIAGSTDTQYF
NA,TRBV4-1,TRBJ1-5,CASSQVDTISNQPQHF
TRBD1,TRBV7-2,TRBJ1-5,CASSSPPGTGFGNQPQHF
TRBD1,TRBV6-4,TRBJ1-1,CASSADRADTEAFF
TRBD1,TRBV19,TRBJ2-1,CASSRDRGNEQFF
NA,TRBV28,TRBJ1-1,CASSESTGGLTEAFF
NA,TRBV6-5,TRBJ2-7,CASSYSAGQTYEQYF
TRBD1,TRBV27,TRBJ2-3,CASSYDRGPTDTQYF
TRBD1,TRBV9,TRBJ1-1,CASSVVTGGLTEAFF
NA,TRBV5-4,TRBJ1-2,CASSVQGFGYTF
NA,TRBV30,TRBJ1-5,CAWSVQNLNQPQHF
NA,TRBV7-9,TRBJ2-1,CASSFPGPLAGEQFF
TRBD1,TRBV10-1,TRBJ1-1,CASSGGTVEAFF
NA,TRBV24-1,TRBJ2-5,CATSDLRGMLETQYF
NA,TRBV6-6,TRBJ2-7,CASSSSGSYEQYF
NA,TRBV6-5,TRBJ1-1,CASRVRLNTEAFF
TRBD1,TRBV6-5,TRBJ1-1,CASSYRVRGRSTEAFF
NA,TRBV14,TRBJ2-2,CASSQISGITGELFF
NA,TRBV21-1,TRBJ2-1,CASSKFLNEQFF
TRBD2,TRBV5-1,TRBJ2-1,CASSRREAKIEQFF
NA,TRBV18,TRBJ1-6,CASSPLDNYNSPLHF
TRBD1,TRBV2,TRBJ1-5,CASRGGQGAHQPQHF
NA,TRBV10-1,TRBJ2-2,CASSEFGSTGELFF
NA,TRBV5-6,TRBJ1-5,CASSLGRNQPQHF
NA,TRBV7-9,TRBJ1-2,CASSDSNSYGYTF
NA,TRBV12-5,TRBJ1-5,CASGLPLGGGESNQPQHF
NA,TRBV18,TRBJ2-7,CASSPPVGLYEQYF
TRBD1,TRBV6-5,TRBJ1-1,CASSYSSGQGRTEAFF
TRBD2,TRBV7-9,TRBJ2-5,CASSPPLVGGPGVGKTQYF
NA,TRBV19,TRBJ1-3,CASSSVGIGPGNTIYF
NA,TRBV6-5,TRBJ1-2,CASSSRGQGTYYGYTF
NA,TRBV7-6,TRBJ1-1,CASSLVPNTEAFF
TRBD2,TRBV5-1,TRBJ2-7,CASSAGGAYEQYF
NA,TRBV7-6,TRBJ2-3,CASSLGRSGRFADTQYF
NA,TRBV28,TRBJ2-1,CASRPFQGRAHNEQFF
TRBD1,TRBV19,TRBJ1-5,CASSPHRGRAQGSNQPQHF